This record looks at one T cell receptor beta chain sequence and its context. 60 Vbeta and 13 Jbeta primers were used in PCR. Sequencing used immunoSEQ multiplex PCR; TCRdb keeps in-frame clones, though not all of them. The sample comprises about 160,000 clones, about 75% of which are singletons, and 2.5% to 3% rests with the top ten. This specimen belongs to a study of cytomegalovirus exposure and HLA in healthy donors. The CDR3 extends over 12 amino acids. Germline V gene data show CDR1 as MNHEY and CDR2 as SVGAGI. The junction had 3 bases not matched to a gene; V was cut back by 11 bases and J by 4 bases.

Sequencing was carried out using PBMCs. This sequence joins TRBV6-5 and TRBJ1-1; 11 bases match TRBD1. The origin of this receptor is a woman between 45 and 65 years old in good health and CMV-seropositive. The CDR3 protein is CAGTGGRTEAFF. Here the CDR3 DNA reads TGTGCCGGGACAGGGGGACGCACTGAAGCTTTCTTT.